Following are 32 T cell receptor beta chains from one sample sequenced in a study of CD8 T cells in ankylosing spondylitis. TCRdb passed the 5' RACE reads through MiXCR, listing each CDR3 protein once. The sample contains under 300,000 distinct CDR3 sequences, more than 9% of which appear only once. Sample: blood, either unsorted or a sorted T cell fraction (not recorded which). These receptor sequences come from a male donor with ankylosing spondylitis or in good health (not recorded which).

This clonotype occurred a few times. V gene TRBV29-1 combines with J gene TRBJ2-7; no reliable D call. V was clipped by 4 bases and J by 6 bases, with 13 bases between them. The CDR3 has 12 residues. Germline V gene data show CDR1 as SQVTM and CDR2 as ANQGSEA. The CDR3: CSVGNASREQYF. Here the CDR3 DNA reads TGCAGCGTTGGTAATGCGAGCCGCGAGCAGTACTTC.

This clonotype occurred a few times. The chain carries TRBV7-8 and TRBJ1-1; tentatively, D is TRBD1 (6 bases). V was trimmed by 1 base and J by 2 bases, leaving 11 bases between them. The germline gives CDR1 SGHVS, CDR2 FQNEAQ. The CDR3 totals 15 residues. The CDR3 DNA reads as TGTGCCAGCAGCTTAGTTCGGACAGATAACACTGAAGCTTTCTTT. Protein sequence: CASSLVRTDNTEAFF.

Ten or more counts support this clonotype. This chain connects TRBV5-5 to TRBJ2-1, with D perhaps TRBD2 (5 bases). The V and J ends lost 0 bases and 6 bases respectively, with 19 bases between them. The CDR3 is 17 amino acids. Germline V CDR1 and CDR2: SGHKS, YYEKEE (reference sequence). CDR3 nucleotides: TGTGCCAGCAGCTTGGAACCTGTGGGAGTAGCTCTCAATGAGCAGTTCTTC. This translates into CASSLEPVGVALNEQFF.

This clonotype was seen repeatedly, ten times or more. V usage is TRBV12-3 or TRBV12-4 and J usage is TRBJ1-5; 9 bases agree with TRBD1. V dropped 5 bases and J dropped 6; count of bases not matched to a gene: 5. This CDR3 has 14 amino acids. CDR3 bases: TGTGCCAGCAGTATCCCGGGACAGGGTCAGCCCCAGCATTTT. Its translation: CASSIPGQGQPQHF.

This clonotype was recorded many times. The rearrangement uses TRBV15 and TRBJ2-7; possible D gene TRBD1, 6 bases. V shed 3 bases and J shed 1 base, with 13 bases lying between them. The CDR3 contains 15 residues. Germline CDR1 is LNHNV and CDR2 is YYDKDF (reference sequence). The CDR3 loop is CATSRTGTPSYEQYF. The CDR3 nucleotides are TGTGCCACCAGCAGGACCGGGACACCTTCCTACGAGCAGTACTTC.

This clonotype was picked up many times. The chain couples TRBV20-1 to TRBJ2-7; D could derive from TRBD1 or TRBD2 (5 bases each). Germline-derived CDR1 and CDR2 are DFQATT and SNEGSKA (reference sequence). The CDR3 contains 13 residues. V was cut by 3 bases and J by 5 bases, with 14 bases left in between. The CDR3 DNA sequence: TGCAGTGCTAGGGGGGACGTAACTAACGAGCAGTACTTC. The encoded protein is CSARGDVTNEQYF.

There are many counts of this clonotype. V usage is TRBV7-2 and J usage is TRBJ2-1, with 8 positions matching TRBD1. CDR1 and CDR2 (germline): SGHTA, FQGNSA. The trim removed 3 bases at V and 2 bases at J, leaving 3 bases unmatched. The CDR3 totals 15 residues. The CDR3 protein is CASSFDRGTYNEQFF. CDR3 in DNA: TGTGCCAGCAGCTTCGACAGGGGCACCTACAATGAGCAGTTCTTC.

This clonotype was seen many times. The CDR3 coding sequence is TGTGCCAGCAGCCCAACCGGGAACTCCTACAATGAGCAGTTCTTC. Its translation: CASSPTGNSYNEQFF. The J gene is TRBJ2-1, the V gene TRBV12-3 or TRBV12-4, with D possibly matching TRBD2 (5 bases). The CDR3 loop spans 15 amino acids. The V and J ends lost 6 bases and 0 bases respectively, with 12 bases between them.

This clonotype has ten or more counts. The rearrangement joins TRBV5-1 to TRBJ1-4; D not resolved. Germline V CDR1 and CDR2: SGHRS, YFSETQ. V was shortened by 1 base and J by 5 bases, with 9 bases between the two germline ends. The CDR3 spans 14 residues. The CDR3 sequence: CASSLYTPNEKLFF. The DNA of the CDR3 is TGCGCCAGCAGCTTGTACACACCAAATGAAAAACTGTTTTTT.

This clonotype was observed at least ten times. V is TRBV7-2 and J is TRBJ2-7, with a weak D call TRBD1 (6 bases). The germline gives CDR1 SGHTA, CDR2 FQGNSA. Trimming left V 6 bases short and J 6 bases short, with 15 bases between. The CDR3 spans 13 residues. In nucleotides, the CDR3 is TGTGCCAGCAGACCACAGGGAGTCGGCGAGCAGTACTTC. Protein product: CASRPQGVGEQYF.

At least ten counts were recorded for this clonotype. In DNA, the CDR3 is TGTGCCAGTATGGGACAGGGGATTTCGAGCAATCAGCCCCAGCATTTT. As protein: CASMGQGISSNQPQHF. This chain joins TRBV19 and TRBJ1-5, with 10 bases aligning to TRBD1. This CDR3 comprises 16 residues. Germline assignment: CDR1 LNHDA and CDR2 SQIVND (reference sequence). After removal of 7 bases from V and 1 base from J, the junction contained 7 bases not matched to a gene.

In this sample, this clonotype turned up many times. V and J are TRBV5-1 and TRBJ2-7; 13 nucleotides line up with TRBD2. The CDR3 loop spans 15 amino acids. V shed 4 bases and J 3 bases; nucleotides not matched to a gene: 4. Per the germline V gene, CDR1 is SGHRS and CDR2 is YFSETQ. The CDR3 here is CASSPGLAGIYEQYF. The CDR3 DNA sequence: TGCGCCAGCAGCCCGGGACTAGCGGGGATCTACGAGCAGTACTTC.

The gene calls are TRBV5-1 and TRBJ2-7; tentative D call: TRBD2 (5 bases). Germline CDR1 reads SGHRS; CDR2 reads YFSETQ. Trimming pared 0 bases from V and 6 bases from J, leaving 10 bases between. The CDR3 has 13 amino acids. CDR3 nucleotide sequence: TGCGCCAGCAGCTTGGAGCGGTATAGCGAGCAGTACTTC. Translated: CASSLERYSEQYF.

The chain carries TRBV20-1 and TRBJ1-1; D is perhaps TRBD1 (5 bases). The V end was cut by 6 bases, the J end by 2 bases, with 13 bases between. CDR3 length equals 13 residues. The germline V gene encodes CDR1 DFQATT and CDR2 SNEGSKA (reference sequence). The CDR3 here is CSAAGLPNTEAFF. CDR3 DNA: TGCAGTGCCGCAGGGCTCCCCAACACTGAAGCTTTCTTT.

About this clonotype: A much more abundant neighbour one base away suggests this may be a read error. The V and J genes are TRBV7-9 and TRBJ1-2; no clear D gene. The CDR3 length is 13 residues. Per germline, CDR1 SEHNR and CDR2 FQNEAQ (reference sequence). As DNA, the CDR3 is TGTGCCAGCAGCTTAGATCGGGTCGACGGCTGCACCTTC. Protein: CASSLDRVDGCTF. The variable domain in full, completed from reference TRBV7-9 and TRBJ1-2, reads DTGVSQNPRHKITKRGQNVTFRCDPISEHNRLYWYRQTLGQGPEFLTYFQNEAQLEKSRLLSDRFSAERPKGSFSTLEIQRTEQGDSAMYLCASSLDRVDGCTFGSGTRLTVV.

This clonotype appeared a few times. The chain combines TRBV7-9 with TRBJ2-7; D tentatively fits TRBD1 or TRBD2 (5 bases each). Germline V gene data show CDR1 as SEHNR and CDR2 as FQNEAQ (reference sequence). This CDR3 is built from 11 residues. Deletions cut 5 bases from V and 6 bases from J, with 8 bases between. In nucleotides, the CDR3 is TGTGCCAGCAGCCCCGGGACCGAGCAGTACTTC. Translating gives CASSPGTEQYF.

The gene calls are TRBV7-9 and TRBJ1-1; D perhaps matches TRBD1 (5 bases). Looked up from germline, CDR1 is SEHNR and CDR2 is FQNEAQ (reference sequence). The length of the CDR3 is 14 residues. V was cut by 7 bases and J by 2 bases, with 14 bases left in between. The CDR3 reads CASISPGINTEAFF. DNA of the CDR3: TGTGCCAGCATCTCTCCAGGGATTAACACTGAAGCTTTCTTT.

This clonotype occurred a few times. The chain recombines TRBV30 with TRBJ2-5, with a tentative D call TRBD1 (6 bases). V was clipped by 4 bases and J by 5 bases, with 20 bases between them. Germline assignment: CDR1 GTSNPN and CDR2 SVGIG (reference sequence). CDR3 size: 15 residues. As DNA, the CDR3 is TGTGCCTGGAATGCTGGAGACAGGCGCCTGGAGACCCAGTACTTC. Its protein product is CAWNAGDRRLETQYF.

The chain carries TRBV11-2 and TRBJ2-7; D may be TRBD2 (5 bases). V was pared by 1 base and J by 4 bases, with 8 bases between. This CDR3 region has 13 residues. Per germline, CDR1 SGHAT and CDR2 FQNNGV. The CDR3 region is CASSLVARYEQYF. The CDR3 DNA sequence: TGTGCCAGCAGCTTAGTAGCGAGGTACGAGCAGTACTTC. The complete variable domain, with remaining parts taken from reference TRBV11-2 and TRBJ2-7, reads EAGVAQSPRYKIIEKRQSVAFWCNPISGHATLYWYQQILGQGPKLLIQFQNNGVVDDSQLPKDRFSAERLKGVDSTLKIQPAKLEDSAVYLCASSLVARYEQYFGPGTRLTVT.

This clonotype was seen a handful of times. This chain connects TRBV5-1 to TRBJ2-7; perhaps TRBD2 as D (6 bases). The CDR3 runs to 17 residues. Germline V gene data show CDR1 as SGHRS and CDR2 as YFSETQ. The V gene lost 0 bases and the J gene lost 2 bases, with 18 bases spanning the gap. The CDR3 sequence is CASSLAFGGNGAYEQYF. Here the CDR3 DNA reads TGCGCCAGCAGCTTGGCTTTCGGGGGTAACGGAGCCTACGAGCAGTACTTC.

This clonotype was detected ten times or more. The chain employs TRBV5-1 and TRBJ2-1; 7 nucleotides agree with TRBD2. Germline V gene lookup returns CDR1 SGHRS and CDR2 YFSETQ. CDR3 length: 16 amino acids. With 3 bases clipped from V and 2 bases from J, the junction kept 8 bases outside the gene matches. The CDR3 sequence is CASSYGGLAAYNEQFF. The CDR3 nucleotides read TGCGCCAGCAGCTATGGAGGGCTAGCGGCCTACAATGAGCAGTTCTTC.

The rearrangement uses TRBV7-9 and TRBJ1-2; weak D call: TRBD1 (5 bases). Trimming took off 5 bases at V and 7 bases at J, with 17 bases between the two ends. The CDR3 is made up of 14 amino acids. Germline V CDR1 and CDR2: SEHNR, FQNEAQ (reference sequence). DNA of the CDR3: TGTGCCAGCAGCCCCGTGGTAGGAGGGGCTGGCTACACCTTC. Translated: CASSPVVGGAGYTF.

At least ten counts were recorded for this clonotype. The gene calls are TRBV4-1 and TRBJ1-5; no clear D gene. This CDR3 has 16 residues. Germline values: CDR1 MGHRA, CDR2 YSYEKL. V was trimmed by 1 base and J by 3 bases, leaving 13 bases between them. As DNA, the CDR3 is TGCGCCAGCAGCCAAGTCGAAGGGAACAACAATCAGCCCCAGCATTTT. This encodes CASSQVEGNNNQPQHF.

This clonotype was recorded many times. The chain combines TRBV5-1 with TRBJ2-2; 10 nucleotides match TRBD1. The ends lost 9 bases at V and 5 bases at J; junction bases unmatched: 7. The CDR3 has 14 residues. Germline V lookup: CDR1 SGHRS, CDR2 YFSETQ. The CDR3 nucleotides are TGCGCCACCCAGGGGACAGGGGCGACCGGGGAGCTGTTTTTT. This sequence encodes CATQGTGATGELFF.

This clonotype was picked up many times. V usage is TRBV27 and J usage is TRBJ2-7; possibly TRBD1 for D (5 bases). Germline CDR1 MNHEY, CDR2 SMNVEV (reference sequence). Trimming took 8 bases from V and 2 from J, leaving 16 bases between them. This CDR3 has 14 residues. The CDR3 here is CASGLTDVTYEQYF. CDR3 coding DNA: TGTGCCAGCGGCCTGACAGATGTTACCTACGAGCAGTACTTC.

In this sample, this clonotype turned up many times. This sequence joins TRBV11-3 and TRBJ1-1, with unresolved D. Per germline, CDR1 SGHNT and CDR2 YENEEA. This CDR3 spans 13 amino acids. V shed 1 base and J shed 6 bases, with 9 bases lying between them. The CDR3 DNA is TGTGCCAGCAGCTTAGTCCCCCCAGCTGAAGCTTTCTTT. Protein: CASSLVPPAEAFF.

This clonotype was picked up many times. The chain recombines TRBV30 with TRBJ2-2; no firm D call. This CDR3 comprises 16 residues. Per the germline V gene, CDR1 is GTSNPN and CDR2 is SVGIG (reference sequence). V shed 0 bases and J shed 0 bases, with 11 bases lying between them. Written as DNA, the CDR3 is TGTGCCTGGAGTGTATCACCGACCGCGAACACCGGGGAGCTGTTTTTT. Translation: CAWSVSPTANTGELFF.

This clonotype appeared many times. The V gene is TRBV7-2, the J gene TRBJ1-1; D is undetermined. CDR1 and CDR2 from the germline V gene are SGHTA and FQGNSA. This CDR3 spans 13 amino acids. Trimming pared 1 base from V and 7 bases from J, leaving 10 bases between. CDR3 in amino acids: CASSLVGVLEAFF. CDR3 DNA: TGTGCCAGCAGCTTAGTGGGTGTACTTGAAGCTTTCTTT.

This clonotype turned up a few times. The chain uses TRBV20-1 and TRBJ1-4, with unresolved D. The length of the CDR3 is 13 residues. V was shortened by 0 bases and J by 14 bases, with 16 bases between the two germline ends. CDR1 is DFQATT, CDR2 SNEGSKA, per germline (reference sequence). CDR3 sequence: CSARDQASGRLFF. The CDR3 DNA reads TGCAGTGCTAGAGATCAGGCGTCGGGAAGGCTGTTTTTT.

This clonotype has a single count. The V gene is TRBV10-1, the J gene TRBJ2-1, with D hard to call. The CDR3 runs to 12 residues. Trimming shortened V by 6 bases and J by 9 bases, and 12 bases separated the two germline ends. The germline V gene has CDR1 WNHNN and CDR2 SYGVQD (reference sequence). CDR3 in amino acids: CASSRGPGEQFF. DNA for the CDR3: TGCGCCAGCAGCCGAGGTCCCGGTGAGCAGTTCTTC.

In its sample, this clonotype was seen many times. The chain uses TRBV29-1 and TRBJ2-2; 14 positions agree with TRBD2. CDR1 and CDR2 from the germline V gene are SQVTM and ANQGSEA. J gave up 3 bases and V 7 bases, and 7 bases lay outside the gene matches. CDR3 length equals 16 residues. CDR3 protein: CSGLAGGPIHTGELFF. CDR3 bases: TGCAGCGGACTAGCGGGGGGGCCTATCCACACCGGGGAGCTGTTTTTT.

The chain employs TRBV12-3 or TRBV12-4 and TRBJ2-2; D could derive from TRBD1 or TRBD2 (5 bases each). The CDR3 has 16 residues. Between the trimmed V and J ends, which lost 6 bases and 3 bases, there was a span of 17 bases. Here the CDR3 reads CASSGSWDGDTGELFF. CDR3 in DNA: TGTGCCAGCAGCGGCTCATGGGACGGCGACACCGGGGAGCTGTTTTTT.